Below, 17 T cell receptor beta chains from the same sample are listed, as sequenced in a study of T cell responses to AZD1222 COVID-19 vaccine. Assay: immunoSEQ multiplex PCR; the TCRdb copy retains only in-frame clones and omits some. This table has approximately 100,000 clones, about 90% appearing once. The source material was peripheral blood, sampled on day 0 of AZD1222 vaccination. The receptors were gathered from an adult in good health.

The chain joins TRBV7-3 to TRBJ2-5; D not certain. The CDR3 sequence is 13 residues long. The V and J ends lost 1 base and 5 bases respectively, with 8 bases between them. Germline assignment: CDR1 SGHTA and CDR2 FQGTGA. The CDR3 nucleotides read TGTGCCAGCAGCTTAAGCCAGAGGGAGACCCAGTACTTC. This sequence encodes CASSLSQRETQYF.

V is TRBV30 and J is TRBJ1-3; D remains unclear. The CDR3 is made up of 13 amino acids. Germline V CDR1 and CDR2: GTSNPN, SVGIG (reference sequence). Trimming took off 2 bases at V and 5 bases at J, with 10 bases between the two ends. The CDR3 DNA reads as TGTGCCTGGAGTAATAATAGAAGAAACACCATATATTTT. This translates into CAWSNNRRNTIYF.

The J gene is TRBJ2-3, the V gene TRBV10-1; D may match TRBD1 or TRBD2 (5 bases each). Germline V gene data show CDR1 as WNHNN and CDR2 as SYGVQD (reference sequence). This CDR3 spans 15 amino acids. The V end lost 4 bases, the J end lost 1 base, and 12 bases lay between the germline ends. CDR3 sequence (DNA): TGCGCCAGCAGTGGGGGACCTGGGGGCACAGATACGCAGTATTTT. Its protein product is CASSGGPGGTDTQYF.

The chain has TRBV24-1 and TRBJ1-5; D remains unclear. Germline V gives CDR1 KGHDR, CDR2 SFDVKD. The V end lost 5 bases, the J end lost 7 bases, and 11 bases lay between the germline ends. This CDR3 region has 13 residues. For the CDR3, the DNA is TGTGCCACCAGTGGTCCTCTGGGGCAGCCCCAGCATTTT. Its translation: CATSGPLGQPQHF.

The chain combines TRBV6-5 with TRBJ1-2; D unresolved. Trimming took 6 bases from V and 5 from J, leaving 13 bases between them. The germline V gene encodes CDR1 MNHEY and CDR2 SVGAGI. The CDR3 spans 13 residues. CDR3 region: CASSSSAKYGYTF. The CDR3 DNA is TGTGCCAGCAGCTCTTCTGCCAAATATGGCTACACCTTC.

V is TRBV30 and J is TRBJ1-2; 7 positions match TRBD1. The CDR3 is 15 amino acids. CDR1 GTSNPN and CDR2 SVGIG come from the germline V gene (reference sequence). Trimming removed 5 bases from V and 6 bases from J; junction bases left unmatched: 15. CDR3 region: CAWGRLLTGSNGYTF. The DNA of the CDR3 is TGTGCCTGGGGCCGGCTTCTGACAGGGAGTAATGGCTACACCTTC. Based on the CDR3 plus reference TRBV30 and TRBJ1-2, the full variable domain is SQTIHQWPATLVQPVGSPLSLECTVEGTSNPNLYWYRQAAGRGLQLLFYSVGIGQISSEVPQNLSASRPQDRQFILSSKKLLLSDSGFYLCAWGRLLTGSNGYTFGSGTRLTVV.

The chain recombines TRBV6-9 with TRBJ1-2; D uncertain. CDR1 and CDR2 from the germline V gene are MNHGY and SVAAGI. Trimming cost V 5 bases and J 2 bases, with 21 bases left between them. The CDR3 is 17 residues long. The CDR3 DNA sequence: TGTGCCAGCAGTCAACGAAGGACTCCCGCCCCCAACTATGGCTACACCTTC. As protein: CASSQRRTPAPNYGYTF.

V and J are TRBV6-5 and TRBJ1-1; TRBD1 is a possible D gene (6 bases). The V gene lost 0 bases and the J gene lost 2 bases, with 10 bases spanning the gap. Germline V gene lookup returns CDR1 MNHEY and CDR2 SVGAGI. CDR3 length equals 15 residues. CDR3 nucleotide sequence: TGTGCCAGCAGTTACTCTCGAGGGGGAAACACTGAAGCTTTCTTT. Its protein is CASSYSRGGNTEAFF.

This chain links TRBV5-5 with TRBJ2-1; D perhaps matches TRBD2 (6 bases). The CDR3 sequence is 15 residues long. V was cut by 3 bases and J by 5 bases, with 15 bases left in between. Per the germline V gene, CDR1 is SGHKS and CDR2 is YYEKEE (reference sequence). The CDR3 DNA follows: TGTGCCAGCAGCTCCCAGGCGAGGAGGGACAATGAGCAGTTCTTC. This gives the protein CASSSQARRDNEQFF.

The chain combines TRBV5-6 with TRBJ1-5, with TRBD1 identical over 8 bases. The CDR3 is made up of 14 amino acids. Germline assignment: CDR1 SGHDT and CDR2 YYEEEE. V dropped 4 bases and J dropped 5; count of bases not matched to a gene: 5. The CDR3 is CASSVDRDDQPQHF. The CDR3 coding sequence is TGTGCCAGCAGCGTGGACAGGGACGATCAGCCCCAGCATTTT.

Written as DNA, the CDR3 is TGCGCCAGCAGCCAAGATCAAAACTTCTACCGTGAAGCTTTCTTT. It encodes CASSQDQNFYREAFF. This chain uses TRBV4-1 with TRBJ1-1; D gene unclear. V shed 0 bases and J shed 7 bases, with 15 bases lying between them. CDR3 size: 15 residues. In germline, CDR1 is MGHRA, CDR2 YSYEKL.

The chain uses TRBV3-1 (or the pseudogene TRBV3-2) and TRBJ1-1; D is undetermined. The CDR3 has 13 amino acids. Per germline, CDR1 LGHDT and CDR2 YNNKEL (reference sequence). V dropped 2 bases and J dropped 5 bases, with 9 bases sitting between them. In DNA form, the CDR3 reads TGTGCCAGCAGCCAATTGGATTCAACTGAAGCTTTCTTT. It specifies CASSQLDSTEAFF.

The V call is TRBV3-1 (or the pseudogene TRBV3-2), the J call TRBJ1-2, with D uncertain. V lost 0 bases and J lost 8, with 10 bases in between. The germline CDR1 and CDR2 sequences are LGHDT and YNNKEL (reference sequence). The CDR3 extends over 13 amino acids. The CDR3 reads CASSQDLAVGYTF. The CDR3 coding sequence is TGTGCCAGCAGCCAAGATTTGGCCGTCGGCTACACCTTC.

This clone was recorded once. V gene TRBV6-5 combines with J gene TRBJ2-3; D is unclear. V lost 6 bases and J lost 3, with 10 bases in between. The CDR3 consists of 13 residues. In germline, CDR1 is MNHEY, CDR2 SVGAGI. CDR3 amino acids: CASSSRRTDTQYF. In nucleotides, the CDR3 is TGTGCCAGCAGCTCCCGTAGAACAGATACGCAGTATTTT.

The rearrangement uses TRBV30 and TRBJ2-2; D remains unclear. This CDR3 spans 13 amino acids. V was trimmed by 6 bases and J by 4 bases, leaving 12 bases between them. Germline CDR1 GTSNPN, CDR2 SVGIG (reference sequence). CDR3 region: CACPDKGTGELFF. CDR3 coding DNA: TGTGCCTGCCCTGACAAGGGCACCGGGGAGCTGTTTTTT. The full variable domain, in which reference TRBV30 and TRBJ2-2 provide the parts outside the CDR3, is SQTIHQWPATLVQPVGSPLSLECTVEGTSNPNLYWYRQAAGRGLQLLFYSVGIGQISSEVPQNLSASRPQDRQFILSSKKLLLSDSGFYLCACPDKGTGELFFGEGSRLTVL.

The chain couples TRBV6-1 to TRBJ2-1; TRBD2 matches 15 bases. V lost 4 bases, J lost 7 bases, and 5 bases stayed unmatched. CDR3 length equals 16 residues. Per the germline V gene, CDR1 is MNHNS and CDR2 is SASEGT. The CDR3 nucleotides are TGTGCCAGCAGTGGCAGGACTAGCGGGAGGGCTAATGAGCAGTTCTTC. This translates into CASSGRTSGRANEQFF.

The J gene is TRBJ1-1, the V gene TRBV30; D gene ambiguous. Trimming removed 4 bases from V and 3 bases from J, with 9 bases in between. The CDR3 is 12 residues long. Germline V CDR1 and CDR2: GTSNPN, SVGIG (reference sequence). The CDR3 here is CAWIRTYTEAFF. As DNA, the CDR3 is TGTGCCTGGATACGGACCTACACTGAAGCTTTCTTT. Complete variable domain (other parts from reference TRBV30 and TRBJ1-1): SQTIHQWPATLVQPVGSPLSLECTVEGTSNPNLYWYRQAAGRGLQLLFYSVGIGQISSEVPQNLSASRPQDRQFILSSKKLLLSDSGFYLCAWIRTYTEAFFGQGTRLTVV.